These T cell receptor beta chains were read from a single sample in a study of T cell repertoires in cytomegalovirus infection. TCRdb re-derived calls from the reads in MiXCR, one entry per CDR3 protein. The sample lists 130,000 or so distinct CDR3 sequences, roughly 6% occurring once. The specimen sequenced was PBMCs. Every receptor here comes from a human donor in good health (CMV status not recorded). Some clones in this sample may be carry-over from other donors' samples. Each CDR3 is given with its conserved first and last residue. Only part of the rows carry a size: once, few, many, or a class if the clone is expanded.

j_call clone_size v_call cdr3_aa
TRBJ2-2 . TRBV7-3 CASRPVNTGELFF
TRBJ1-1 many TRBV28 CASSLAGGDTEAFF
TRBJ2-2 many TRBV7-2 CASSLGAIGELFF
TRBJ1-1 many TRBV7-6 CASSLGNPNTEAFF
TRBJ2-5 . TRBV3-1 CASSLGQGGPWETQYF
TRBJ2-6 many TRBV7-2 CASSPQAPTSSGANVLTF
TRBJ2-7 few TRBV28 CASSFPAWGGVYEQYF
TRBJ2-1 many TRBV19 CASSLTGDGSYNEQFF
TRBJ1-5 many TRBV7-2 CASSQGGGGNQPQHF
TRBJ2-7 few TRBV18 CASSPGTGDNEQYF
TRBJ1-3 . TRBV20-1 CSAGTVLVPNAIYF
TRBJ1-5 many TRBV7-2 CASSQNRGGQPQHF
TRBJ2-7 many TRBV7-2 CASSPQGAGSYEQYF
TRBJ1-5 . TRBV7-2 CASSLVTGNQPQRF
TRBJ1-1 many TRBV20-1 CSARWVVAEAFF
TRBJ2-2 many TRBV10-2 CASSDATISGGELFF
TRBJ1-2 . TRBV20-1 CSAAPGTAGYSYTF
TRBJ2-7 many TRBV10-2 CASSEGRVSYEQYF
TRBJ1-2 many TRBV7-9 CASSSRSAFSGYTF
TRBJ1-1 many TRBV6-1 CASSEVGGTEAFF
TRBJ2-2 many TRBV7-9 CASSLVATGELFF
TRBJ1-6 many TRBV6-5 CASSYSDNSPLHF
TRBJ2-2 many TRBV7-2 CASSLSTQNTGELFF
TRBJ1-1 many TRBV20-1 CSARRAVNTEAFF
TRBJ2-7 many TRBV7-2 CASRSPGLAAVEYF
TRBJ1-6 few TRBV6-5 CASSYTPRTGPGSPLHF
TRBJ2-3 few TRBV10-3 CAIRPGLAGASDTQYF
TRBJ1-3 many TRBV11-2 CASGAIPGNTIYF
TRBJ2-3 . TRBV5-4 CASSFGSPSTDTQYF
TRBJ2-7 many TRBV29-1 CSVRWTGEHEQYF
TRBJ2-1 few TRBV6-2/TRBV6-3 CASSYISASHNEQFF
TRBJ2-5 few TRBV7-2 CASSPWTGGVETQYF
TRBJ2-3 many TRBV20-1 CSARDLRASTDTQYF
TRBJ1-6 many TRBV27 CASSLWESGNSPLHF
TRBJ1-1 . TRBV7-2 CASSLWFQGSTEAFF
TRBJ1-2 many TRBV7-2 CASSRGQGEGYTF
TRBJ2-7 many TRBV5-1 CASSLEGAYEQYF
TRBJ1-2 many TRBV7-2 CASSLGTGPNYGYTF
TRBJ1-5 many TRBV7-2 CASSSVGRNGNQPQHF
TRBJ2-3 many TRBV7-3 CASSAGTGRTDTQYF
TRBJ1-3 many TRBV11-2 CASSSLRGTGNTIYF
TRBJ2-1 many TRBV7-8 CASSQPGQGANEQFF
TRBJ2-6 many TRBV7-2 CASSLGGANVLTF